The 11 T cell receptor beta chains below come from one sample, sequenced in a study of cytomegalovirus exposure and HLA in healthy donors. Here immunoSEQ multiplex PCR was the method, and the copy in TCRdb shows in-frame clones only, minus some. The table includes 250,000 to 400,000 clones, around 90% detected once. The sample taken for sequencing was PBMCs. The receptors come from a man aged 25-40 years in good health and CMV-seronegative.

The chain carries TRBV19 and TRBJ2-5; TRBD2 agrees at 8 bases. This CDR3 comprises 14 residues. The V gene end was trimmed by 10 bases and the J gene end by 5 bases; junction bases not matched to a gene: 12. The germline V gene has CDR1 LNHDA and CDR2 SQIVND (reference sequence). The CDR3 nucleotides are TGTGCCACCCTGCCTAGCGGGCGGGGGGAGACCCAGTACTTC. Translated: CATLPSGRGETQYF.

The chain has TRBV29-1 and TRBJ2-1, with TRBD1 identical over 9 bases. The CDR3 length is 16 residues. In germline, CDR1 is SQVTM, CDR2 ANQGSEA. V lost 6 bases, J lost 2 bases, and 11 bases stayed unmatched. CDR3 protein: CSVKIGQGSPYNEQFF. The CDR3, as DNA: TGCAGCGTCAAGATAGGACAGGGGAGCCCCTACAATGAGCAGTTCTTC.

The chain links TRBV19 to TRBJ2-6; unclear D gene. The CDR3 loop spans 16 amino acids. The V gene's germline CDR1 is LNHDA and CDR2 SQIVND (reference sequence). The V end was cut by 2 bases, the J end by 0 bases, with 8 bases between. The CDR3 is CASSILVLSGANVLTF. As DNA, the CDR3 is TGTGCCAGTAGTATATTAGTCCTCTCTGGGGCCAACGTCCTGACTTTC.

The chain has TRBV27 and TRBJ2-1; 7 positions match TRBD1. Losses at the gene ends were 3 bases for V and 6 bases for J; bases not matched to a gene: 2. The CDR3 loop spans 13 amino acids. Germline lookup yields CDR1 MNHEY and CDR2 SMNVEV (reference sequence). The CDR3 protein is CASSFGTANEQFF. Here the CDR3 DNA reads TGTGCCAGCAGTTTCGGGACAGCCAATGAGCAGTTCTTC.

This chain uses TRBV6-1 with TRBJ1-5, with TRBD1 matching 9 bases. The CDR3 is 16 amino acids. The V gene's germline CDR1 is MNHNS and CDR2 SASEGT. J lost 2 bases, V lost 3 bases, and 5 bases had no gene match. CDR3 bases: TGTGCCAGCAGTGAGGGGACAGGGTGGGGCAATCAGCCCCAGCATTTT. This encodes CASSEGTGWGNQPQHF.

The V and J genes are TRBV12-5 and TRBJ2-3; tentative D call: TRBD1 (5 bases). Germline V gives CDR1 LGHNT, CDR2 FRNRAP. Trimming left V 1 base short and J 0 bases short, with 8 bases between. The CDR3 consists of 15 residues. The CDR3 protein is CASGLAGFSTDTQYF. CDR3 in DNA: TGTGCTAGTGGTTTGGCAGGGTTTAGCACAGATACGCAGTATTTT.

The chain combines TRBV6-5 with TRBJ1-1, with D possibly matching TRBD1 (5 bases). In germline, CDR1 is MNHEY, CDR2 SVGAGI. V was trimmed by 0 bases and J by 0 bases, leaving 11 bases between them. CDR3 size: 16 residues. The CDR3 is CASSYSGGRMNTEAFF. The DNA of the CDR3 is TGTGCCAGCAGTTACTCGGGGGGGAGAATGAACACTGAAGCTTTCTTT.

The rearrangement uses TRBV5-1 and TRBJ2-7, with 7 bases aligning to TRBD2. This CDR3 is 14 amino acids long. The V segment lost 3 bases and the J segment 5 bases; nucleotides outside the gene matches: 8. Looked up from germline, CDR1 is SGHRS and CDR2 is YFSETQ. The chain's CDR3 is CASSSQGGFHEQYF. Written as DNA, the CDR3 is TGCGCCAGCAGCTCCCAGGGAGGGTTTCACGAGCAGTACTTC. Together with reference TRBV5-1 and TRBJ2-7, the CDR3 gives the full variable domain: KAGVTQTPRYLIKTRGQQVTLSCSPISGHRSVSWYQQTPGQGLQFLFEYFSETQRNKGNFPGRFSGRQFSNSRSEMNVSTLELGDSALYLCASSSQGGFHEQYFGPGTRLTVT.

There are a few counts of this clone. J is TRBJ1-2 and V is TRBV23-1; D remains ambiguous. TRBV23-1 is an open reading frame whose function is uncertain. V lost 0 bases, J lost 2 bases, and 13 bases lay in between. The CDR3 totals 16 residues. The CDR3 loop is CASSQSSEGTNYGYTF. In DNA, the CDR3 is TGCGCCAGCAGTCAATCGTCGGAGGGTACCAACTATGGCTACACCTTC.

This clone has just a few counts. This chain joins TRBV19 and TRBJ1-6; 8 nucleotides line up with TRBD1. CDR3 length: 18 residues. V shed 2 bases and J 2 bases; nucleotides not matched to a gene: 8. Germline assignment: CDR1 LNHDA and CDR2 SQIVND (reference sequence). CDR3: CASSISFRGLAYNSPLHF. Here the CDR3 DNA reads TGTGCCAGTAGTATATCTTTCAGGGGGCTCGCCTATAATTCACCCCTCCACTTT.

The CDR3 spells CSALGQTDYGYTF. The CDR3 DNA is TGCAGCGCCCTGGGACAGACGGACTATGGCTACACCTTC. The V gene is TRBV29-1, the J gene TRBJ1-2; the match to TRBD1 covers 7 bases. CDR3 size: 13 residues. The trim removed 7 bases at V and 3 bases at J, leaving 8 bases unmatched. Germline lookup yields CDR1 SQVTM and CDR2 ANQGSEA.